The rows below give T cell receptor beta chains drawn from one sample of a study of T-cell reconstitution after alpha-beta-depleted transplantation in children. TCRdb fed the PCR reads into MiXCR, producing one record per CDR3 protein. This sample has 300,000 to 350,000 distinct CDR3 sequences, with roughly 16% found just once. The sequenced sample was PBMCs, mostly from graft donor cells, obtained 360 days after TCRalphabeta/CD19-depleted stem cell transplant. The receptors originated from a male patient under 10 years old who had a stem cell transplant for acute lymphoblastic leukemia, so the T cells may come from the graft donor. CDR3s include the opening cysteine and the closing phenylalanine or tryptophan. The D gene is left open where the match is weak. Where a row states a size, it is once, few, many or the class of an expanded clone; other rows omit it.

>many|TRBV28|19|TRBJ2-7|TRBD1
TGTGCCAGCAGCGGGGGGTCCTTTTCCGGGACAGGGGTTTTCTACGAGCAGTACTTC
CASSGGSFSGTGVFYEQYF
>-|TRBV28|16|TRBJ2-5|TRBD1
TGTGCCAGCAGCGCTACAAGACAGGGGCCCCTAGAGACCCAGTACTTC
CASSATRQGPLETQYF
>few|TRBV5-6|14|TRBJ1-6|-
TGTGCCAGCAGCCGAGGGGAGTATAATTCACCCCTCCACTTT
CASSRGEYNSPLHF
>few|TRBV4-3|15|TRBJ2-1|-
TGCGCCAGCAGCCAAGGTGGAGCGAGGCCCAATGAGCAGTTCTTC
CASSQGGARPNEQFF
>-|TRBV29-1|12|TRBJ1-1|-
TGCAGCGTTGACAACGGGAACACTGAAGCTTTCTTT
CSVDNGNTEAFF
>few|TRBV29-1|13|TRBJ2-6|-
TGCAGCGTTGTTATTGCTGGGGCCAACGTCCTGACTTTC
CSVVIAGANVLTF
>once|TRBV4-3|16|TRBJ2-1|-
TGCGCCAGCAGCCAAGGGAACTATCGCTCCTACAATGAGCAGTTCTTC
CASSQGNYRSYNEQFF
>few|TRBV7-9|13|TRBJ1-2|-
TGTGCCAGCAGTGCGGAGAGGTCCTATGGCTACACCTTC
CASSAERSYGYTF
>-|TRBV13|14|TRBJ1-6|-
TGTGCCAGCAGCTTAGGAGGTTTAAATTCACCCCTCCACTTT
CASSLGGLNSPLHF
>-|TRBV27|14|TRBJ2-1|TRBD2
TGTGCCAGCAGTTTACAGCGGGAGGGCAATGAGCAGTTCTTC
CASSLQREGNEQFF
>few|TRBV20-1|13|TRBJ2-7|-
TGCAGTGCCACGAGCACAGGGAATGGCGAGCAGTACTTC
CSATSTGNGEQYF
>-|TRBV30|14|TRBJ2-1|-
TGTGCCTGGATCTCCGGGAGTAGTTGGGATGAGCAGTTCTTC
CAWISGSSWDEQFF
>many|TRBV10-3|15|TRBJ2-7|TRBD1
TGTGCCATCACCGACGGGACAGGGAATCCCTACGAGCAGTACTTC
CAITDGTGNPYEQYF
>many|TRBV7-6|16|TRBJ2-2|-
TGTGCCAGCAGCCGATATATGGAAGTGAACACCGGGGAGCTGTTTTTT
CASSRYMEVNTGELFF
>few|TRBV6-2/TRBV6-3|17|TRBJ2-5|-
TGTGCCAGCAGTACAGACCACAAGGGGTTCTTCCAAGAGACCCAGTACTTC
CASSTDHKGFFQETQYF
>few|TRBV5-1|15|TRBJ2-3|-
TGCGCCAGCGATACCTACGGGCCTCGCACAGATACGCAGTATTTT
CASDTYGPRTDTQYF
>-|TRBV3-1|19|TRBJ2-3|TRBD2
TGTGCCAGCAGGCGGGCCGGGACTAGCGGTGGAGGAGGCACAGATACGCAGTATTTT
CASRRAGTSGGGGTDTQYF
>few|TRBV4-3|20|TRBJ2-6|-
TGCGCCAGCAGCTCAAGGCCGGGACCGGACCTGGGATCTGGGGCCAACGTCCTGACTTTC
CASSSRPGPDLGSGANVLTF
>few|TRBV4-1|15|TRBJ1-5|TRBD1
TGCGCCAGCAGCCAAGCGGACAGGAGCAATCAGCCCCAGCATTTT
CASSQADRSNQPQHF
>-|TRBV12-3/TRBV12-4|18|TRBJ1-4|TRBD1
TGTGCCAGCAGTCCGATGGGACAGGGTTTTTCTACTAATGAAAAACTGTTTTTT
CASSPMGQGFSTNEKLFF
>many|TRBV10-3|13|TRBJ2-7|-
TGTGCCAGCTCTCAGGGGGGGTCGGGGGAGCAGTACTTC
CASSQGGSGEQYF
>-|TRBV9|17|TRBJ2-1|TRBD2
TGTGCCAGCAGCGTAGGAGGCGGGGCTAGCGGCTACAATGAGCAGTTCTTC
CASSVGGGASGYNEQFF
>-|TRBV15|15|TRBJ2-2|-
TGTGCCACCAGCAGAGATCTTAGTGACACCGGGGAGCTGTTTTTT
CATSRDLSDTGELFF
>-|TRBV6-6|13|TRBJ2-7|-
TGTGCCAGCAGTTACGGGAGTACCTACGAGCAGTACTTC
CASSYGSTYEQYF
>-|TRBV20-1|15|TRBJ2-6|-
TGCAGTGCTATCCCGGGGAGCTCTGGGGCCAACGTCCTGACTTTC
CSAIPGSSGANVLTF
>few|TRBV10-3|14|TRBJ2-1|TRBD2
TGTGCCACTCTCAAAGGGGCTAGCGGGGGTGAGCAGTTCTTC
CATLKGASGGEQFF
>few|TRBV12-3/TRBV12-4|16|TRBJ2-1|TRBD2
TGTGCCAGCAGTTCCGCCCGGGACTACTTTTACAATGAGCAGTTCTTC
CASSSARDYFYNEQFF
>-|TRBV9|15|TRBJ1-1|-
TGTGCCAGCAGCGTGTCGGCGGTGATGAACACTGAAGCTTTCTTT
CASSVSAVMNTEAFF
>few|TRBV9|16|TRBJ2-1|-
TGTGCCAGCAGCGTAGGGGAGGCCCTACTAGGGGATGAGCAGTTCTTC
CASSVGEALLGDEQFF
>few|TRBV11-2|15|TRBJ2-3|-
TGTGCCAGCAGCTCTAGACCGTCTAGCACAGATACGCAGTATTTT
CASSSRPSSTDTQYF
>-|TRBV5-1|14|TRBJ2-7|TRBD2
TGCGCCAGCAGCTCGCCTCTAGCGGGAGGGGAGCAGTACTTC
CASSSPLAGGEQYF
>few|TRBV20-1|16|TRBJ2-1|TRBD2
TGCAGTGCCCGGACTAGCGGGAGGTCGGCCTACAATGAGCAGTTCTTC
CSARTSGRSAYNEQFF
>-|TRBV24-1|13|TRBJ2-1|-
TGTGCCACCAGTGTCCAGCGATCTGGGGAGCAGTTCTTC
CATSVQRSGEQFF
>-|TRBV7-6|16|TRBJ1-1|-
TGTGCCAGCAGCTTGGCCGCCGGGGCAGGGAACACTGAAGCTTTCTTT
CASSLAAGAGNTEAFF
>few|TRBV15|16|TRBJ2-7|TRBD1
TGTGCCACCAGCAGAGATCTTGGGACAGCATCCTACGAGCAGTACTTC
CATSRDLGTASYEQYF
>many|TRBV28|14|TRBJ2-1|TRBD2
TGTGCCAGCAGGCCGGGACTAGCGGGAACTGAGCAGTTCTTC
CASRPGLAGTEQFF
>few|TRBV20-1|14|TRBJ2-3|-
TGCAGTGCTACCTCCTACCGGCACACAGATACGCAGTATTTT
CSATSYRHTDTQYF
>few|TRBV5-1|15|TRBJ2-1|-
TGCGCCAGCAGCTTGGTGCTAGCGCGGTACAATGAGCAGTTCTTC
CASSLVLARYNEQFF
>-|TRBV12-3/TRBV12-4|12|TRBJ1-1|-
TGTGCCAGCAGGAGTCGCGCCACTGAAGCTTTCTTT
CASRSRATEAFF
>-|TRBV5-1|14|TRBJ2-5|TRBD1
TGCGCCAGCCGGACGACAGGGGGCGCGGAGACCCAGTACTTC
CASRTTGGAETQYF
>-|TRBV7-3|13|TRBJ2-3|-
TGTGCCAGCAGCGAAGATAGGACAGATACGCAGTATTTT
CASSEDRTDTQYF
>few|TRBV10-3|14|TRBJ1-1|TRBD1
TGTGCCAGCTTCGGACAGGGGGAGAGGACTGAAGCTTTCTTT
CASFGQGERTEAFF
>few|TRBV12-3/TRBV12-4|14|TRBJ2-7|-
TGTGCCAGCAGCCTCTCCGGGACAAACTACGAGCAGTACTTC
CASSLSGTNYEQYF
>many|TRBV24-1|13|TRBJ2-7|-
TGTGCCACCAGTGAATCAGGGGCCTACGAGCAGTACTTC
CATSESGAYEQYF
>-|TRBV29-1|14|TRBJ2-2|TRBD1
TGCAGCGTTGCCGGACAGGCGGACACCGGGGAGCTGTTTTTT
CSVAGQADTGELFF
>many|TRBV24-1|12|TRBJ2-1|-
TGTGCCACCAGTGAGCCTGGACAAGAGCAGTTCTTC
CATSEPGQEQFF
>few|TRBV30|13|TRBJ2-5|-
TGTGCCTGGAGTGAGTGGTTACAAGAGACCCAGTACTTC
CAWSEWLQETQYF
>few|TRBV7-3|19|TRBJ2-1|TRBD2
TGTGCCAGCAGCCCCTACCGGGGACTAGCGGGAGGGTCCTACAATGAGCAGTTCTTC
CASSPYRGLAGGSYNEQFF
>-|TRBV28|14|TRBJ1-6|TRBD1
TGTGCCAGCAGTTTAGGGGGGACAGCCTATTCCCACCACTTT
CASSLGGTAYSHHF
>-|TRBV21-1|23|TRBJ2-3|-
TGTGCCAGCAGCAAAGCGAGAAGTTATACGGGCCCTCGGGCTAGCGTGGGCACAGATACGCAGTATTTT
CASSKARSYTGPRASVGTDTQYF
>few|TRBV5-1|15|TRBJ1-5|-
TGCGCCAGCAGCTTTTCAGGCGGGGGCAATCAGCCCCAGCATTTT
CASSFSGGGNQPQHF
>-|TRBV12-3/TRBV12-4|13|TRBJ2-7|TRBD2
TGTGCCAGCAGTTTAGCGTCGGGGGGGCGGCAGTACTTC
CASSLASGGRQYF
>few|TRBV2|15|TRBJ1-2|-
TGTGCCAGCAGTGTTTTTCGGGTGGGGAACTATGGCTACACCTTC
CASSVFRVGNYGYTF
>many|TRBV29-1|12|TRBJ2-7|-
TGCAGCGTTGAGCTGGGGACCTACGAGCAGTACTTC
CSVELGTYEQYF